This T cell receptor (beta chain) was identified during a study of post-analysis software for immune sequencing data (dated by TCRdb to the mid-2010s). A note on the overall study: Recorded disease courses included relapsing-remitting, secondary progressive and progressive-relapsing multiple sclerosis, with some patients lacking subtype annotation. The multiple sclerosis patient repertoires were compared with 10 to 12 previously published healthy control repertoires from donors aged about 6 to 26 years. A subset of samples was prepared in parallel using single-end sample barcoding, then pooled and co-amplified after Illumina adapter ligation.

TCR beta repertoires were profiled from peripheral blood of 13 young patients with multiple sclerosis to demonstrate the VDJtools post-analysis software. The patients with multiple sclerosis were children and adolescents between roughly 6 and 17 years of age. Comment on this clonotype: It lacks a known antigen. It has no much larger one-base neighbor in the sample; base qualities were not kept.

The CDR3 runs 15 residues from the cysteine to the phenylalanine. The sequence is cut down to CDR3 DNA, 45 bases in frame from base 1. The CDR1 and CDR2 encoded by the germline V gene are SGHTA and FQGNSA. V loses 2 bases, J loses 0 bases, and the germline ends lie 10 bases apart. What the authors observed across the whole study: The control group was slightly older than the multiple sclerosis patient group. Multiple sclerosis patients had significantly lower normalized Chao1 diversity than controls, a result that suggests substantial peripheral T-cell clonal expansion. Roughly 5 TRBV segments, including TRBV5-6, TRBV5-1 and TRBV20-1, were significantly more frequent in patients than controls. When samples were clustered directly using the F measure, samples prepared in the same batch co-clustered strongly, which prompted a batch-effect correction.

Receptor libraries were prepared by PCR. Instrument on record: Illumina HiSeq 2500. To reduce PCR and sequencing biases, unique molecular identifiers were built into the TCR beta cDNA libraries. Roughly 500,000 cDNA molecules were obtained per 1 to 10 million input T cells, so each molecule approximated one T cell. The patient libraries were prepared and sequenced using the same protocol as the earlier healthy control dataset. Samples belonging to the same batch were prepared together, multiplexed and sequenced on a shared HiSeq lane. The source study handled its data this way. Raw barcoded reads were processed with MIGEC, and single-read molecular identifier groups were discarded before consensus assembly and CDR3 extraction. VDJtools was used for post-analysis of the clonotype tables, and diversity was normalized by down-sampling every dataset to the size of the smallest sample. To correct batch-related cross-sample contamination, repertoire overlap clustering matched CDR3 amino acid sequences but not nucleotide sequences. In TCRdb, the public reads were trimmed at Q25 with fastp and aligned with MiXCR, with productive beta chains retained. Rows with a matching CDR3 protein are joined into one entry that keeps the most common DNA and genes. These V and J calls are TCRdb output, not the study's own analysis. The sample table shows hundreds of thousands of distinct CDR3 sequences, and 44% are seen once. 1.7% of the sample is in the top ten clones.

The specimen sequenced was blood. This chain is built from TRBV7-2 and TRBJ2-5, with the D gene not clear enough to name. The receptor's source is a girl between 5 and 17 years old with multiple sclerosis. The CDR3 has the sequence CASSLTGLYQETQYF. The sequenced DNA: TGTGCCAGCAGCTTAACCGGGTTGTACCAAGAGACCCAGTACTTC. The CDR3 plus the reference TRBV7-2 and TRBJ2-5 genes for the other parts give the full variable domain: GAGVSQSPSNKVTEKGKDVELRCDPISGHTALYWYRQSLGQGLEFLIYFQGNSAPDKSGLPSDRFSAERTGGSVSTLTIQRTQQEDSAVYLCASSLTGLYQETQYFGPGTRLLVL.